Below, one T cell receptor beta chain is given with its context. The antigen is not known. This specimen belongs to a study of blood T cells in healthy people across ages. General study points: Nothing was known about donor CMV status, and this possibly confounded expanded clonotype changes. Diversity figures based on one million T cells were deemed too low.

Next came a second PCR, run for about 6 to 11 cycles, which used a sample-barcoded 5' primer along with a J-beta primer mix. With 12 random nucleotides, a template-switch adaptor tagged each individual cDNA molecule. TCRdb fed the 5' RACE reads into MiXCR, producing one record per CDR3 protein. Of 1.5 million to 2 million distinct CDR3 sequences in the sample, around half are singletons; the top ten hold 2% to 2.5%. All donors came from Russia, were Caucasian and healthy, and spanned ages about 6 to 100. This CDR3 comprises 13 residues. V was pared by 1 base and J by 2 bases, with 6 bases between. Germline V CDR1 and CDR2: ENHRY, SYGVKD.

The gene calls are TRBV10-3 and TRBJ2-7; weak D call: TRBD2 (5 bases). The specimen was blood. This sequence originates from a woman aged 40 to 50 in good health. Here the CDR3 DNA reads TGTGCCATCAGTGAGTTACTAGCCTACGAGCAGTACTTC. It encodes CAISELLAYEQYF.